A selection of T cell receptor beta chains follows, all from one sample in a study of radiotherapy plus CTLA-4 blockade in lung cancer. Data came from immunoSEQ multiplex PCR; TCRdb stores just in-frame clones and leaves some out. The profile shows roughly 15,000 clones, under 75% of them singletons. The material was peripheral blood, obtained from a patient treated with radiotherapy plus ipilimumab. The origin of the receptors is a human donor with non-small cell lung cancer whose response to radiotherapy plus ipilimumab could not be evaluated. Each CDR3 is given with its conserved first and last residue. D genes are given only for firm matches. Where a row states a size, it is once, few, many or the class of an expanded clone; other rows omit it.

D	V	size	J	CDR3	DNA
TRBD1	TRBV5-5	.	TRBJ1-1	CASSLTGTVLTEAFF	TGTGCCAGCAGCTTAACCGGGACAGTCCTCACTGAAGCTTTCTTT
TRBD1	TRBV11-2	.	TRBJ1-5	CASSLDFGTGYPSGNQPQHF	TGTGCCAGCAGCTTAGATTTCGGGACAGGGTATCCTTCGGGCAATCAGCCCCAGCATTTT
.	TRBV10-3	.	TRBJ2-5	CAISEIQGMETQYF	TGTGCCATCAGTGAGATTCAGGGGATGGAGACCCAGTACTTC
.	TRBV18	.	TRBJ1-2	CASSRGLDLLYGYTF	TGTGCCAGCTCACGGGGACTCGACCTCTTATATGGCTACACCTTC
.	TRBV5-1	once	TRBJ2-5	CASSHPQFRPQETQYF	TGCGCCAGCAGCCACCCGCAGTTTCGTCCCCAAGAGACCCAGTACTTC
TRBD1	TRBV11-2	few	TRBJ1-1	CASSLGQGTTEAFF	TGTGCCAGCAGCCTGGGACAGGGGACCACTGAAGCTTTCTTT
TRBD1	TRBV2	.	TRBJ1-2	CASSNLQGTRYGYTF	TGTGCCAGCAGTAACCTACAGGGGACTCGCTATGGCTACACCTTC
.	TRBV5-6	once	TRBJ1-1	CASSSRQRMNTEAFF	TGTGCCAGCAGCTCCCGACAGCGTATGAACACTGAAGCTTTCTTT
TRBD1	TRBV5-1	few	TRBJ2-3	CASSPGTASDTDTQYF	TGCGCCAGCAGCCCTGGGACAGCTAGTGACACAGATACGCAGTATTTT
TRBD1	TRBV7-8	.	TRBJ1-2	CASSSLGQGAAGYTF	TGTGCCAGCAGCTCATTGGGACAGGGGGCGGCTGGCTACACCTTC
TRBD1	TRBV27	.	TRBJ1-5	CASSSAGGISNQPQHF	TGTGCCAGCAGTTCGGCAGGGGGAATTAGCAATCAGCCCCAGCATTTT
TRBD1	TRBV10-3	few	TRBJ1-2	CAISDYDREDSGYTF	TGTGCCATCAGTGACTATGACAGGGAAGACTCTGGCTACACCTTC
TRBD1	TRBV19	.	TRBJ1-5	CASRPGTGEGQPQHF	TGTGCCAGTAGGCCCGGGACAGGGGAAGGTCAGCCCCAGCATTTT
.	TRBV7-9	few	TRBJ1-1	CASSLGRGNTEAFF	TGTGCCAGCAGCTTAGGCAGGGGGAACACTGAAGCTTTCTTT
.	TRBV5-3	.	TRBJ2-4	CARRGTNF	TGTGCCAGAAGGGGCACAAACTTC
TRBD1	TRBV6-5	.	TRBJ2-7	CASSYSNRGYSYEQYF	TGTGCCAGCAGTTACTCTAACAGGGGGTACTCCTACGAGCAGTACTTC
TRBD1	TRBV5-6	.	TRBJ1-1	CASSRDREMNTEAFF	TGTGCCAGCAGCAGGGACAGGGAGATGAACACTGAAGCTTTCTTT
.	TRBV6-5	.	TRBJ1-1	CASIEPGEEAFF	TGTGCCAGCATCGAACCGGGAGAAGAAGCTTTCTTT
.	TRBV5-4	.	TRBJ1-1	CASSLGGDLNTEAFF	TGTGCCAGCAGCTTGGGAGGGGACTTGAACACTGAAGCTTTCTTT
.	TRBV5-1	.	TRBJ1-5	CASSLVFRYSNQPQHF	TGCGCCAGCAGCTTGGTTTTCAGATATAGCAATCAGCCCCAGCATTTT
TRBD1	TRBV7-3	once	TRBJ2-7	CASSSRGQGVDEQYF	TGTGCCAGCAGCTCCCGGGGACAGGGTGTGGACGAGCAGTACTTC
.	TRBV7-3	few	TRBJ1-1	CASSPSGVGTEAFF	TGTGCCAGCAGCCCGTCAGGGGTAGGCACTGAAGCTTTCTTT
TRBD2	TRBV5-1	.	TRBJ2-5	CASSLGLAGGQETQYF	TGCGCCAGCAGCTTGGGGCTGGCGGGGGGCCAAGAGACCCAGTACTTC
TRBD2	TRBV6-5	.	TRBJ2-5	CASSYGRGAYQETQYF	TGTGCCAGCAGTTACGGGCGGGGGGCGTACCAAGAGACCCAGTACTTC
TRBD2	TRBV5-1	.	TRBJ2-7	CASSLAGYNEQYF	TGCGCCAGCAGCCTAGCGGGGTATAACGAGCAGTACTTC
TRBD1	TRBV5-1	.	TRBJ1-2	CASSSPGQNYGYTF	TGCGCCAGCAGCTCACCGGGACAGAACTATGGCTACACCTTC
.	TRBV29-1	.	TRBJ2-2	CSVEFARKNTGELFF	TGCAGCGTTGAATTCGCCAGAAAGAACACCGGGGAGCTGTTTTTT
TRBD2	TRBV2	.	TRBJ2-2	CASRLAGTGELFF	TGTGCCAGCAGACTAGCGGGTACCGGGGAGCTGTTTTTT
.	TRBV7-8	.	TRBJ2-7	CASSYGTTSSYEQYF	TGTGCCAGCAGCTACGGGACAACCAGCTCCTACGAGCAGTACTTC
TRBD2	TRBV10-2	.	TRBJ2-4	CASGTSGGGDIQYF	TGCGCCAGCGGGACTAGCGGGGGCGGAGACATTCAGTACTTC
.	TRBV29-1	few	TRBJ2-2	CSVGGGPSGELFF	TGCTCAGTTGGGGGGGGGCCGTCCGGGGAGCTGTTTTTT
.	TRBV7-2	.	TRBJ2-2	CASSPSGELFF	TGTGCCAGCAGCCCCTCCGGGGAGCTGTTTTTT
.	TRBV1	.	TRBJ2-3	CTSRRGGNFGDTQYF	TGCACCAGCAGGCGGGGGGGCAATTTTGGAGATACGCAGTATTTT
TRBD1	TRBV5-6	once	TRBJ1-2	CASSLTGPGQPNYGYTF	TGTGCCAGCAGCTTGACAGGGCCGGGACAGCCTAACTATGGCTACACCTTC
TRBD2	TRBV7-3	few	TRBJ2-1	CASSLGTSGGAGNEQFF	TGTGCCAGCAGCCTCGGGACTAGCGGGGGGGCGGGCAATGAGCAGTTCTTC
.	TRBV19	.	TRBJ1-3	CASSSNREPGNTIYF	TGTGCCAGTAGTTCCAACAGGGAGCCGGGAAACACCATATATTTT
TRBD2	TRBV6-6	.	TRBJ2-2	CASSHLAGGPTGELFF	TGTGCCAGCAGCCACCTAGCGGGGGGGCCCACCGGGGAGCTGTTTTTT